These 30 T cell receptor beta chains were sequenced from one sample in a study of neoadjuvant anti-PD-1 for oral cavity cancer. Data came from immunoSEQ multiplex PCR; TCRdb stores just in-frame clones and leaves some out. In the table there are fewer than 90,000 clones, about 85% of which are singletons. Time point described: after neoadjuvant nivolumab, at surgical resection. The material was PBMCs, obtained after nivolumab (anti-PD-1) treatment. These receptors were collected from a person aged 35-79 years with oral cavity squamous cell carcinoma.

This chain joins TRBV30 and TRBJ2-7, with 11 bases lining up with TRBD2. The CDR3 runs 13 residues. The V segment lost 5 bases and the J segment 5 bases; nucleotides outside the gene matches: 5. Germline V gene data show CDR1 as GTSNPN and CDR2 as SVGIG (reference sequence). The DNA of the CDR3 is TGTGCCTGGTCAGGACTAGCGGGCAACGAGCAGTACTTC. This translates into CAWSGLAGNEQYF.

The V gene is TRBV15, the J gene TRBJ2-7; the D is unclear. Germline-derived CDR1 and CDR2 are LNHNV and YYDKDF (reference sequence). V was clipped by 0 bases and J by 6 bases, with 9 bases between them. The CDR3 covers 13 residues. The CDR3: CATSRDLGLEQYF. The CDR3, as DNA: TGTGCCACCAGCAGAGATCTAGGTCTCGAGCAGTACTTC.

The DNA of the CDR3 is TGCAGCGTTTTTCCGGGACAGGGGGCGCCGACAGATACGCAGTATTTT. Translated: CSVFPGQGAPTDTQYF. This chain uses TRBV29-1 with TRBJ2-3, with TRBD1 matching over 12 bases. The CDR3 contains 16 residues. Trimming at V came to 5 bases and at J to 3 bases, leaving 9 bases not matched to a gene. Germline V lookup: CDR1 SQVTM, CDR2 ANQGSEA.

The V gene is TRBV4-1, the J gene TRBJ2-1, with TRBD2 matching over 7 bases. The CDR3 runs to 16 residues. From germline, CDR1 is MGHRA and CDR2 YSYEKL. The V gene end was trimmed by 1 base and the J gene end by 7 bases; junction bases not matched to a gene: 10. The CDR3 here is CASSQVALADLNEQFF. Here the CDR3 DNA reads TGCGCCAGCAGCCAAGTGGCCCTAGCGGACCTTAATGAGCAGTTCTTC.

This sequence joins TRBV28 and TRBJ2-1; D remains ambiguous. The germline V gene encodes CDR1 MDHEN and CDR2 SYDVKM. The CDR3 has 17 amino acids. Trimming pared 5 bases from V and 0 bases from J, leaving 17 bases between. The CDR3 is CASSSVQTPSSYNEQFF. CDR3 DNA sequence: TGTGCCAGCAGTAGCGTCCAGACTCCTAGCTCCTACAATGAGCAGTTCTTC. The whole variable domain, filled in from reference TRBV28 and TRBJ2-1, reads DVKVTQSSRYLVKRTGEKVFLECVQDMDHENMFWYRQDPGLGLRLIYFSYDVKMKEKGDIPEGYSVSREKKERFSLILESASTNQTSMYLCASSSVQTPSSYNEQFFGPGTRLTVL.

The V and J genes are TRBV6-5 and TRBJ1-1; 7 positions agree with TRBD1. The CDR3 spans 13 residues. Germline assignment: CDR1 MNHEY and CDR2 SVGAGI. V lost 2 bases to trimming and J lost 10 bases; unmatched junction nucleotides: 7. The DNA for the CDR3 is TGTGCCAGCAGTTACCGGGAGGGGGCAGGAGCTTTCTTT. Translating gives CASSYREGAGAFF.

This chain's CDR3 is CASSLRPGGELFF. CDR3 DNA sequence: TGTGCCAGCAGCCTGCGACCCGGCGGGGAGCTGTTTTTT. The rearrangement joins TRBV11-3 to TRBJ2-2, with D unclear. The CDR3 has 13 residues. Trimming cost V 5 bases and J 7 bases, with 11 bases left between them. Per the germline V gene, CDR1 is SGHNT and CDR2 is YENEEA.

J is TRBJ2-1 and V is TRBV13, with 8 nucleotides matching TRBD2. The CDR3 has 15 residues. V shed 5 bases, J shed 1 base, and the junction held 4 bases outside the gene matches. The germline V gene has CDR1 PRHDT and CDR2 FYEKMQ (reference sequence). CDR3: CASSPSGLSYNEQFF. The CDR3 DNA follows: TGTGCCAGCAGCCCTAGCGGGTTATCCTACAATGAGCAGTTCTTC.

The chain combines TRBV9 with TRBJ2-1; D not resolved. V lost 0 bases and J lost 7, with 8 bases in between. The germline V gene encodes CDR1 SGDLS and CDR2 YYNGEE. This CDR3 is 13 amino acids long. Written as DNA, the CDR3 is TGTGCCAGCAGCGTAGGGGTGGTGAATGAGCAGTTCTTC. It is translated as CASSVGVVNEQFF.

A few counts support this clone. The chain links TRBV30 to TRBJ1-5; 7 bases align to TRBD1. Trimming took 5 bases from V and 6 from J; bases not matched to a gene: 13. Per germline, CDR1 GTSNPN and CDR2 SVGIG (reference sequence). The CDR3 is 15 residues long. The DNA of the CDR3 is TGTGCCTGGGACCCCCAACAGGGGAACCGTCAGCCCCAGCATTTT. This translates into CAWDPQQGNRQPQHF.

This sequence joins TRBV28 and TRBJ1-2; 9 bases match TRBD1. The CDR3 sequence is 14 residues long. V trimming: 5 bases; J trimming: 6 bases; junction bases outside the gene matches: 7. The germline CDR1 and CDR2 sequences are MDHEN and SYDVKM. The CDR3 DNA reads TGTGCCAGCAGTACCCCCGGGACAGGGAATGGCTACACCTTC. Amino acids: CASSTPGTGNGYTF.

This chain uses TRBV13 with TRBJ2-7; D is perhaps TRBD2 (5 bases). Trimming removed 5 bases at V and 2 bases at J, with 19 bases between. Germline V gene sequence: CDR1 PRHDT, CDR2 FYEKMQ (reference sequence). This CDR3 is built from 16 residues. The CDR3 reads CASSPQWGARPYEQYF. The CDR3 DNA follows: TGTGCCAGCAGCCCACAATGGGGAGCGAGGCCCTACGAGCAGTACTTC.

The chain's CDR3 is CASRPGVPPNEQFF. The CDR3 DNA reads TGTGCCAGCAGACCGGGAGTTCCTCCTAATGAGCAGTTCTTC. The V gene is TRBV27, the J gene TRBJ2-1, with D perhaps matching TRBD2 (6 bases). The V end lost 6 bases, the J end lost 7 bases, and 16 bases lay between the germline ends. This CDR3 is 14 amino acids long. The germline CDR1 and CDR2 sequences are MNHEY and SMNVEV (reference sequence).

V is TRBV28 and J is TRBJ2-7; D is unresolved. V was pared by 5 bases and J by 0 bases, with 11 bases between. The CDR3 is 14 amino acids. The germline CDR1 and CDR2 sequences are MDHEN and SYDVKM. DNA of the CDR3: TGTGCCAGCAGTCCAATTTCTATCTCCTACGAGCAGTACTTC. Protein: CASSPISISYEQYF. The variable domain in full, completed from reference TRBV28 and TRBJ2-7, reads DVKVTQSSRYLVKRTGEKVFLECVQDMDHENMFWYRQDPGLGLRLIYFSYDVKMKEKGDIPEGYSVSREKKERFSLILESASTNQTSMYLCASSPISISYEQYFGPGTRLTVT.

The chain uses TRBV14 and TRBJ2-7; tentatively, D is TRBD1 (6 bases). Between the trimmed V and J ends, which lost 4 bases and 8 bases, there was a span of 12 bases. CDR1 is SGHDN and CDR2 is FVKESK in the germline V gene. This CDR3 comprises 12 residues. CDR3 sequence: CASSRTAEKQYF. The DNA for the CDR3 is TGTGCCAGCAGCCGGACAGCTGAAAAGCAGTACTTC. The full variable domain, its missing parts supplied by reference TRBV14 and TRBJ2-7, is EAGVTQFPSHSVIEKGQTVTLRCDPISGHDNLYWYRRVMGKEIKFLLHFVKESKQDESGMPNNRFLAERTGGTYSTLKVQPAELEDSGVYFCASSRTAEKQYFGPGTRLTVT.

The gene calls are TRBV28 and TRBJ2-7, with 8 bases aligning to TRBD1. The V gene end was trimmed by 4 bases and the J gene end by 1 base; junction bases not matched to a gene: 6. There are 15 residues in the CDR3. CDR1 and CDR2 from the germline V gene are MDHEN and SYDVKM. CDR3 residues: CASSSGQVISYEQYF. The DNA for the CDR3 is TGTGCCAGCAGTTCGGGACAGGTGATATCCTACGAGCAGTACTTC.

This clone was seen more than once but under ten times. This sequence joins TRBV2 and TRBJ1-5; 7 positions match TRBD1. Germline V CDR1 and CDR2: SNHLY, FYNNEI. V lost 6 bases to trimming and J lost 4 bases; unmatched junction nucleotides: 9. The CDR3 is 15 amino acids. The CDR3 bases are TGTGCCAGCAGGCACTCAGGGGGTACAAATCAGCCCCAGCATTTT. This encodes CASRHSGGTNQPQHF.

The rearrangement uses TRBV29-1 and TRBJ1-1; D is possibly TRBD1 (6 bases). The CDR3 runs to 13 residues. The germline CDR1 and CDR2 sequences are SQVTM and ANQGSEA. V was shortened by 3 bases and J by 1 base, with 9 bases between the two germline ends. CDR3 in amino acids: CSVEGTQNTEAFF. The CDR3 DNA reads as TGCAGCGTTGAGGGGACACAGAACACTGAAGCTTTCTTT. Complete variable domain (other parts from reference TRBV29-1 and TRBJ1-1): SAVISQKPSRDICQRGTSLTIQCQVDSQVTMMFWYRQQPGQSLTLIATANQGSEATYESGFVIDKFPISRPNLTFSTLTVSNMSPEDSSIYLCSVEGTQNTEAFFGQGTRLTVV.

The J gene is TRBJ2-2, the V gene TRBV29-1; D not certain. The CDR3 runs 14 residues. Germline loops: CDR1 SQVTM, CDR2 ANQGSEA. The V and J ends lost 5 bases and 5 bases respectively, with 15 bases between them. The CDR3 sequence: CSVRLTGGTGELFF. Here the CDR3 DNA reads TGCAGCGTTAGGCTGACGGGTGGGACCGGGGAGCTGTTTTTT.

The chain employs TRBV6-5 and TRBJ2-7, with D perhaps TRBD2 (5 bases). There are 14 residues in the CDR3. V lost 2 bases and J 7 bases, leaving 15 bases between the germline ends. Germline assignment: CDR1 MNHEY and CDR2 SVGAGI. The CDR3 is CASSYGLEGGEQYF. The CDR3 DNA is TGTGCCAGCAGTTACGGGCTAGAGGGCGGAGAGCAGTACTTC.

This chain links TRBV14 with TRBJ1-1; D not resolved. Deletions cut 2 bases from V and 3 bases from J, with 7 bases between. CDR1 is SGHDN, CDR2 FVKESK, per germline. This CDR3 region has 13 residues. In DNA form, the CDR3 reads TGTGCCAGCAGCCAACTAGGATACACTGAAGCTTTCTTT. This sequence encodes CASSQLGYTEAFF. Looking up the rest from reference TRBV14 and TRBJ1-1 gives the full variable domain: EAGVTQFPSHSVIEKGQTVTLRCDPISGHDNLYWYRRVMGKEIKFLLHFVKESKQDESGMPNNRFLAERTGGTYSTLKVQPAELEDSGVYFCASSQLGYTEAFFGQGTRLTVV.

The chain combines TRBV7-8 with TRBJ1-5; D is unclear. Germline values: CDR1 SGHVS, CDR2 FQNEAQ. This CDR3 is built from 14 residues. V was pared by 3 bases and J by 2 bases, with 8 bases between. CDR3 in amino acids: CASSLMKGNQPQHF. The CDR3 DNA follows: TGTGCCAGCAGCTTGATGAAGGGCAATCAGCCCCAGCATTTT.

Only a few counts were recorded for this clone. This chain links TRBV27 with TRBJ1-1, with 7 bases identical to TRBD1. The CDR3 runs to 14 residues. J was trimmed by 2 bases and V by 7 bases; bases with no gene match: 7. Germline CDR1 and CDR2: MNHEY and SMNVEV (reference sequence). CDR3 loop: CASTPGQENTEAFF. As DNA, the CDR3 is TGTGCCAGCACACCAGGACAGGAAAACACTGAAGCTTTCTTT.

The chain employs TRBV6-5 and TRBJ2-7; TRBD1 aligns across 9 bases. The germline V gene has CDR1 MNHEY and CDR2 SVGAGI. Losses at the gene ends were 2 bases for V and 2 bases for J; bases not matched to a gene: 7. There are 16 residues in the CDR3. The CDR3 coding sequence is TGTGCCAGCAGTTACCGGGGACAGGGAGGGACCTACGAGCAGTACTTC. Its translation: CASSYRGQGGTYEQYF.

The CDR3 DNA is TGTGCCAGCAGCTTAATGGGACAGGGGGGGAATGAGCAGTTCTTC. It encodes CASSLMGQGGNEQFF. The chain has TRBV7-2 and TRBJ2-1; 11 bases align to TRBD1. CDR3 length: 15 residues. Germline values: CDR1 SGHTA, CDR2 FQGNSA. The V and J ends lost 2 bases and 7 bases, in that order; junction bases with no gene match: 4.

Worth noting for this clone: Distinct nucleotide sequences in the sample also encode this CDR3. The V gene is TRBV2, the J gene TRBJ2-2, with D possibly matching TRBD1 (6 bases). Per germline, CDR1 SNHLY and CDR2 FYNNEI. V lost 4 bases and J lost 0, with 6 bases in between. The length of the CDR3 is 14 residues. As DNA, the CDR3 is TGTGCCAGCAGTGGGACAGCGAACACCGGGGAGCTGTTTTTT. This encodes CASSGTANTGELFF.

The V and J genes are TRBV29-1 and TRBJ2-3; D might be TRBD1 (5 bases). V lost 0 bases and J 8 bases, leaving 15 bases between the germline ends. This CDR3 has 14 amino acids. The germline V gene has CDR1 SQVTM and CDR2 ANQGSEA. The CDR3 protein is CSVEDPQVGSTQYF. DNA of the CDR3: TGCAGCGTTGAAGATCCACAGGTTGGGTCTACGCAGTATTTT.

The CDR3 DNA reads as TGTGCCAGCAGCCCCCATGGGGGGCAGTTCTATGGCTACACCTTC. This translates into CASSPHGGQFYGYTF. This chain links TRBV7-8 with TRBJ1-2; maybe TRBD1 (6 bases). This CDR3 spans 15 amino acids. The germline CDR1 and CDR2 sequences are SGHVS and FQNEAQ. Trimming took 5 bases from V and 4 from J, leaving 17 bases between them.

This chain uses TRBV21-1 with TRBJ2-7. TRBV21-1 is given as a pseudogene. The length of the CDR3 is 14 residues. The CDR3 sequence: CARGVFGETGEQYF. The CDR3 DNA reads as TGTGCCAGGGGGGTATTTGGTGAGACGGGCGAGCAGTACTTC.

This rearrangement joins TRBV6-5 to TRBJ1-1; D possibly corresponds to TRBD1 (5 bases). The germline V and J ends were trimmed by 6 bases and 1 base, with 12 bases remaining between them. CDR1 and CDR2 from the germline V gene are MNHEY and SVGAGI. This CDR3 is 14 amino acids long. In DNA, the CDR3 is TGTGCCAGCAGGTCCGGGACGGCGAACACTGAAGCTTTCTTT. This sequence encodes CASRSGTANTEAFF.